These T cell receptor beta chains were read from a single sample in a study of T cell responses to AZD1222 COVID-19 vaccine. The protocol was immunoSEQ multiplex PCR, while the TCRdb copy is restricted to in-frame clones and leaves out a portion. The sample gives some 91,000 clones, 85% to 95% of which show up once; 12% is in the top ten. This specimen consisted of peripheral blood, obtained on day 0 of AZD1222 vaccination. These receptors were collected from an adult in good health. The CDR3 runs from the conserved cysteine through the conserved F or W. A D gene is named only where the DNA matches it firmly. Part of the rows lack a size; the others show once, few, many or a class for expanded clones.

V	D	J	size	CDR3	DNA
TRBV10-3	NA	TRBJ1-3	once	CAISEAPRGNTIYF	TGTGCCATCAGTGAGGCCCCCCGGGGAAACACCATATATTTT
TRBV4-2	TRBD1	TRBJ2-1	few	CASSHGDSNEQFF	TGTGCCAGCAGCCACGGGGACAGCAATGAGCAGTTCTTC
TRBV30	NA	TRBJ1-1	NA	CAWRRQSLNTEAFF	TGTGCCTGGAGGCGACAGTCACTGAACACTGAAGCTTTCTTT
TRBV19	NA	TRBJ2-2	NA	CASSIRARDTGELFF	TGTGCCAGTAGTATAAGAGCGCGGGACACCGGGGAGCTGTTTTTT
TRBV2	NA	TRBJ1-5	NA	CASSPTGYSNQPQHF	TGTGCCAGCAGCCCGACAGGCTATAGCAATCAGCCCCAGCATTTT
TRBV7-8	TRBD2	TRBJ2-3	once	CASSFASGGRDTQYF	TGTGCCAGCAGCTTCGCTAGCGGGGGGAGGGATACGCAGTATTTT
TRBV6-2/TRBV6-3	NA	TRBJ2-2	NA	CASSYPLTGELFF	TGTGCCAGCAGTTACCCCCTTACCGGGGAGCTGTTTTTT
TRBV7-8	NA	TRBJ1-6	NA	CASSLEFRANNSPLHF	TGTGCCAGCAGCTTAGAATTCCGGGCCAACAATTCACCCCTCCACTTT
TRBV30	NA	TRBJ2-2	NA	CAWSPSGVGELFF	TGTGCCTGGAGTCCATCTGGTGTGGGGGAGCTGTTTTTT
TRBV10-3	NA	TRBJ1-6	NA	CAIRETENSPLHF	TGTGCCATCAGGGAGACAGAGAATTCACCCCTCCACTTT
TRBV30	NA	TRBJ1-5	NA	CAWRDSYSNQPQHF	TGTGCCTGGAGAGACAGTTATAGCAATCAGCCCCAGCATTTT
TRBV4-1	NA	TRBJ2-3	NA	CASSQGSGRSRPADTQYF	TGCGCCAGCAGCCAAGGATCCGGCCGCTCGCGCCCCGCAGATACGCAGTATTTT
TRBV30	NA	TRBJ1-1	few	CAWKQATTEAFF	TGTGCCTGGAAACAAGCAACCACTGAAGCTTTCTTT
TRBV24-1	TRBD2	TRBJ2-3	NA	CATSDLSASGYSDTQYF	TGTGCCACCAGTGATCTGTCGGCTAGCGGGTATTCAGATACGCAGTATTTT
TRBV5-6	NA	TRBJ2-3	NA	CASSSRRGAGRTDTQYF	TGTGCCAGCAGCTCAAGACGGGGGGCGGGGCGCACAGATACGCAGTATTTT
TRBV25-1	NA	TRBJ1-1	NA	CASRTSTRGNTEAFF	TGTGCCAGCAGAACTTCTACCCGGGGGAACACTGAAGCTTTCTTT
TRBV4-3	NA	TRBJ2-7	NA	CASSQAGEGYEQYF	TGCGCCAGCAGCCAAGCGGGTGAAGGGTACGAGCAGTACTTC
TRBV28	NA	TRBJ2-1	NA	CASSLKLRDKPYNEQFF	TGTGCCAGCAGTCTTAAACTCCGGGACAAGCCCTACAATGAGCAGTTCTTC
TRBV18	NA	TRBJ2-6	NA	CASSPRKRNPGANVLTF	TGTGCCAGCTCACCACGCAAGCGGAACCCTGGGGCCAACGTCCTGACTTTC
TRBV2	TRBD2	TRBJ2-2	NA	CASSPALAGVNTGELFF	TGTGCCAGCAGTCCTGCACTAGCGGGAGTTAACACCGGGGAGCTGTTTTTT
TRBV29-1	NA	TRBJ1-3	NA	CSVGGGTDSGNTIYF	TGCAGCGTCGGTGGGGGGACCGACTCTGGAAACACCATATATTTT
TRBV5-1	TRBD1	TRBJ1-2	NA	CASSFEGADYGYTF	TGCGCCAGCAGCTTTGAGGGGGCCGACTATGGCTACACCTTC